The sequence of this T cell receptor beta chain was determined in a study of regulatory dendritic cells for organ transplantation. Findings and caveats of the study: Considerable individual heterogeneity was seen in alloreactive memory CD8+ T cells.

About this clone itself: Antigen unknown.

The protocol was immunoSEQ multiplex PCR, while the TCRdb copy is restricted to in-frame clones and leaves out a portion. The sample shows 25,000 to 35,000 clones, roughly 85% of them seen only once. The V end was cut by 1 base, the J end by 4 bases, with 10 bases between. This CDR3 has 15 residues. Germline CDR1 MNHEY, CDR2 SMNVEV (reference sequence). The clonotype comes from a human donor in good health. The J gene is TRBJ1-4, the V gene TRBV27; D unclear. The source material was naive CD8+ T cells from blood. Sample subset: CD45RA+ naive T cells. The CDR3 DNA reads TGTGCCAGCAGTTTATATAGTCTTCTTAATGAAAAACTGTTTTTT. Amino acid sequence: CASSLYSLLNEKLFF.